This is a list of T cell receptor beta chains from one sample in a study of identical twins. TCRdb itself ran the 5' RACE reads through MiXCR, one entry per CDR3 protein. The sample holds fewer than 900,000 distinct CDR3 sequences, 21% seen once. This same sample was also part of a study on T cells expressing NK-cell markers.

The sample taken for sequencing was PBMCs. The receptor set was obtained from a woman between 18 and 29 years old in good health. Each CDR3 is given with its conserved first and last residue. The D gene is left open where the match is weak. Rows may omit the clone size; those that give it use once, few, many or a size class.

J	V	D	size	DNA	CDR3
TRBJ2-7	TRBV7-2	TRBD1	.	TGTGCCAGCAGCTATACAGGGGGTCGGAACTACGAGCAGTACTTC	CASSYTGGRNYEQYF
TRBJ2-1	TRBV12-3/TRBV12-4	TRBD2	.	TGTGCCAGCAGCCCCATAGCGGGAGCCTACAATGAGCAGTTCTTC	CASSPIAGAYNEQFF
TRBJ2-7	TRBV7-9	TRBD1	.	TGTGCCAGCAGCAAGGGACAGGGGGCGTCCGACGAGCAGTACTTC	CASSKGQGASDEQYF
TRBJ1-6	TRBV12-3/TRBV12-4	.	many	TGTGCCAGCAGTTTTGAAGTCAGATACTCACCCCTCCACTTT	CASSFEVRYSPLHF
TRBJ1-5	TRBV12-3/TRBV12-4	TRBD1	.	TGTGCCAGCAGTTTAGGAGGGACAGTTCAGCCCCAGCATTTT	CASSLGGTVQPQHF
TRBJ2-7	TRBV5-1	.	.	TGCGCCAGCAGCTTGGCCGAACGCCAGTACTTC	CASSLAERQYF
TRBJ1-1	TRBV20-1	TRBD1	.	TGCAGTGCCAAACAGGGGGTGAACACTGAAGCTTTCTTT	CSAKQGVNTEAFF
TRBJ2-5	TRBV11-2	TRBD2	many	TGTGCCAGCACGGGGGGGCCAGCAGAGACCCAGCACTTC	CASTGGPAETQHF
TRBJ1-2	TRBV12-5	.	few	TGTGCTAGTGGTTTGGTCCGGACAGTTCATGGCTACACCTTC	CASGLVRTVHGYTF
TRBJ2-7	TRBV7-9	TRBD2	once	TGTGCCAGCAGCTCACCCCTAGCGGGAGGTTGGGAGCAGTACTTC	CASSSPLAGGWEQYF
TRBJ2-7	TRBV27	.	many	TGTGCCAGCAGTTTATTAGGGGCAAGGATGGTTTACGAGCAGTACTTC	CASSLLGARMVYEQYF
TRBJ2-4	TRBV18	TRBD2	.	TGTGCCAGCTCATCGCGGACTAGCGGGGGAACAAAGCTAGCCAAAAACATTCAGTACTTC	CASSSRTSGGTKLAKNIQYF
TRBJ2-1	TRBV11-2	TRBD2	few	TGTGCCAGCAGCGTTACCGGGACTAGCAGTGAGCAGTTCTTC	CASSVTGTSSEQFF
TRBJ2-3	TRBV24-1	TRBD2	.	TGTGCCACCAGTCCTAGCGGGAGGACTGCAGATACGCAGTATTTT	CATSPSGRTADTQYF
TRBJ1-1	TRBV15	.	.	TGTGCCACCAGCAGACTCAGGGCCTCGGATGAAGCTTTCTTT	CATSRLRASDEAFF
TRBJ2-5	TRBV20-1	TRBD2	.	TGCAGTGCTAGAGAGGGTAGCGGGAACCACGAGACCCAGTACTTC	CSAREGSGNHETQYF
TRBJ2-7	TRBV12-3/TRBV12-4	.	few	TGTGCCAGCAGTTCCCCGGGCCGAGGAAACTACGAGCAGTACTTC	CASSSPGRGNYEQYF
TRBJ1-2	TRBV7-2	.	.	TGTGCCAGCATGTTTAACTATGGCTACACCTTC	CASMFNYGYTF
TRBJ1-1	TRBV6-2/TRBV6-3	.	few	TGTGCCTCGTCGGTACAAATGAACACTGAAGCTTTCTTT	CASSVQMNTEAFF
TRBJ1-6	TRBV6-1	.	.	TGTGCCAGCAGTGAGGGGGTCCCTGCCTGGTGGGCCCTCCACTTT	CASSEGVPAWWALHF
TRBJ1-5	TRBV3-1	.	many	TGTGCCAGCAGCCAAGAGGCCGGGTACAACCAGCCCCAGCATTTT	CASSQEAGYNQPQHF
TRBJ1-6	TRBV12-3/TRBV12-4	.	many	TGTGCCAGACCCCAGGGACGATCTTCACCCCTCCACTTT	CARPQGRSSPLHF
TRBJ2-1	TRBV5-6	.	.	TGTGCCAGCAGCTTGGGGCCAGTGTCTCCTCATGAGCAGTTCTTC	CASSLGPVSPHEQFF
TRBJ1-2	TRBV5-8	TRBD1	few	TGTGCCAGCAGCTTGTACCCAGGACAGGGGACCTATGGCTACACCTTC	CASSLYPGQGTYGYTF
TRBJ2-2	TRBV25-1	TRBD1	few	TGTGCCAGCAGTGACGCCGACAGGGGACCCGGGGAGCTGTTTTTT	CASSDADRGPGELFF
TRBJ1-2	TRBV29-1	.	.	TGCAGCGTCAGTGCCGGGACGGCCTATGGCTACACCTTC	CSVSAGTAYGYTF
TRBJ2-1	TRBV7-2	TRBD1	few	TGTGCCAGCAGCCCTCGGACAGGGGTGGGAAATGAGCAGTTCTTC	CASSPRTGVGNEQFF
TRBJ1-2	TRBV20-1	TRBD1	few	TGCAGTGCCCTTGATCAGGACAGGGTGGTGGATGGCTACACCTTC	CSALDQDRVVDGYTF
TRBJ2-7	TRBV27	.	.	TGTGCCAGCAGTTTACCCTTAGCGGCGGAGCAGTACTTC	CASSLPLAAEQYF
TRBJ2-1	TRBV30	.	.	TGTGCCTGGAGTAGAAATGAGCAGTTCTTC	CAWSRNEQFF
TRBJ2-3	TRBV20-1	.	few	TGCAGTGCTGGGGGGGGCGCGGGAGCTCCCACAGATACGCAGTATTTT	CSAGGGAGAPTDTQYF
TRBJ2-1	TRBV7-9	.	.	TGTGCCAGCAGCGGACCTGGTGGCAATGAGCAGTTCTTC	CASSGPGGNEQFF
TRBJ2-6	TRBV2	.	.	TGTGCCAGCAGTGGCCGGGGACCCGGGTCTGGGGCCAACGTCCTGACTTTC	CASSGRGPGSGANVLTF
TRBJ2-7	TRBV29-1	TRBD1	few	TGCAGCGTTTACCGGGACAGGGCAGGCGAGCAGTACTTC	CSVYRDRAGEQYF
TRBJ2-7	TRBV6-5	TRBD1	once	TGTGCCAGCAGTTACGGCGGACAGGGCTACGAGCAGTACTTC	CASSYGGQGYEQYF
TRBJ1-3	TRBV20-1	TRBD1	few	TGCAGTGCAAGACAGGGGGCAAGAAACACCATATATTTT	CSARQGARNTIYF
TRBJ2-1	TRBV29-1	TRBD2	.	TGCAGCGTTGAAGGCGGGAGGGCCGGGCACAATGAGCAGTTCTTC	CSVEGGRAGHNEQFF
TRBJ1-1	TRBV12-5	.	.	TGTGCTAGTGCCCTCAGGCGAGGGAGGGCTGAAGCTTTCTTT	CASALRRGRAEAFF
TRBJ1-2	TRBV5-6	.	few	TGTGCCAGCAGCTATCAGGGTTTTGGCTACACCTTC	CASSYQGFGYTF
TRBJ1-1	TRBV9	.	.	TGTGCCAGCAGCGTAGCGGGCAACCGCGTCGAAGCTTTCTTT	CASSVAGNRVEAFF
TRBJ2-6	TRBV4-3	.	few	TGCGCCAGCAGCCAATCTTACCGGGGGAGCCGCTCTGGGGCCAACGTCCTGACTTTC	CASSQSYRGSRSGANVLTF
TRBJ1-6	TRBV20-1	TRBD1	.	TGCAGTGCTAGAGATAGGGACAGGGGCGTTAGTTCACCCCTCCACTTT	CSARDRDRGVSSPLHF
TRBJ1-1	TRBV7-6	.	few	TGTGCCAGCAGCTTAGGAATCGACACTGAAGCTTTCTTT	CASSLGIDTEAFF
TRBJ2-3	TRBV3-1	TRBD1	once	TGTGCCAGCAGCCAAGATGGTGTGACAGGGGACTTGGAAACAGATACGCAGTATTTT	CASSQDGVTGDLETDTQYF
TRBJ2-2	TRBV12-3/TRBV12-4	TRBD2	few	TGTGCCAGCATCCTAAATCTCGGGGGGGCTGCCGGGGAGCTGTTTTTT	CASILNLGGAAGELFF